One sample yielded the 21 T cell receptor beta chains listed below, sequenced in a study of blood T cell repertoires in COVID-19. TCRdb's copy holds only in-frame clones and misses some; the assay was immunoSEQ multiplex PCR. Seen here are just over 95,000 clones, around 81% observed once, and the top ten hold 4.1%. The sample comprised peripheral blood. Receptor source: a man in his sixties with acute or convalescent COVID-19.

In its sample, this clone was seen a few times. The chain couples TRBV7-3 to TRBJ2-1; 12 bases line up with TRBD2. Unmatched junction bases numbered 8, after V lost 5 bases and J lost 12 bases. This CDR3 is 14 amino acids long. Germline V gene data show CDR1 as SGHTA and CDR2 as FQGTGA. The chain's CDR3 is CASSPSGGDSWQFF. CDR3 sequence (DNA): TGTGCCAGCAGCCCTAGCGGGGGGGATAGTTGGCAGTTCTTC.

The chain links TRBV13 to TRBJ2-7; 9 bases are a match to TRBD2. CDR1 is PRHDT, CDR2 FYEKMQ, per germline (reference sequence). The CDR3 spans 14 residues. J was trimmed by 4 bases and V by 2 bases; bases with no gene match: 3. CDR3: CASSLRLAVYEQYV. The CDR3 DNA reads as TGTGCCAGCAGCTTAAGACTAGCGGTATACGAGCAGTACGTC.

This clone occurred a few times. The rearrangement links TRBV5-1 to TRBJ2-2; 7 bases map to TRBD2. V shed 4 bases, J shed 5 bases, and the junction held 11 bases outside the gene matches. Germline-derived CDR1 and CDR2 are SGHRS and YFSETQ. This CDR3 contains 16 residues. The CDR3 region has the DNA TGCGCCAGCAGCGGCGCCGGGCAGGGAGGGACCGGGGAGCTGTTTTTT. Translated: CASSGAGQGGTGELFF.

The chain is built from TRBV3-1 (or the pseudogene TRBV3-2) and TRBJ2-2; 7 positions match TRBD2. Germline assignment: CDR1 LGHDT and CDR2 YNNKEL (reference sequence). The CDR3 totals 14 residues. V shed 8 bases, J shed 7 bases, and the junction held 10 bases outside the gene matches. CDR3 amino acids: CASVAGEANGELFF. The CDR3 DNA reads TGTGCCAGCGTTGCGGGGGAGGCTAACGGGGAGCTGTTTTTT.

A single count supports this clone. Here the CDR3 reads CASSPPSGAARQPQHF. CDR3 DNA sequence: TGTGCCAGCTCACCACCGTCAGGGGCCGCGCGGCAGCCCCAGCATTTT. The chain uses TRBV18 and TRBJ1-5; possibly TRBD1 for D (6 bases). The CDR3 sequence is 16 residues long. V was trimmed by 0 bases and J by 7 bases, leaving 16 bases between them. CDR1 is KGHSH and CDR2 is LQKENI in the germline V gene.

This clone was observed a few times. The chain joins TRBV6-2 or TRBV6-3 to TRBJ1-1; 7 bases are a match to TRBD1. V shed 6 bases, J shed 6 bases, and the junction held 7 bases outside the gene matches. The CDR3 contains 13 residues. Germline CDR1 and CDR2: MNHEY and SVGEGT. The CDR3 DNA sequence: TGTGCCAGCAGATACAGGGGAAGCGCTGAAGCTTTCTTT. This sequence encodes CASRYRGSAEAFF.

The chain couples TRBV19 to TRBJ1-1; D gene ambiguous. The CDR3 is made up of 11 amino acids. V lost 11 bases and J lost 1, with 8 bases in between. Germline lookup yields CDR1 LNHDA and CDR2 SQIVND (reference sequence). CDR3 nucleotide sequence: TGTGCCTCGGGGAGGAACACTGAAGCTTTCTTT. Translation gives CASGRNTEAFF. Supplemented by reference TRBV19 and TRBJ1-1, the full variable domain reads DGGITQSPKYLFRKEGQNVTLSCEQNLNHDAMYWYRQDPGQGLRLIYYSQIVNDFQKGDIAEGYSVSREKKESFPLTVTSAQKNPTAFYLCASGRNTEAFFGQGTRLTVV.

The gene calls are TRBV7-2 and TRBJ2-3, with D uncertain. V was shortened by 2 bases and J by 6 bases, with 15 bases between the two germline ends. From germline, CDR1 is SGHTA and CDR2 FQGNSA. The CDR3 loop spans 15 amino acids. DNA for the CDR3: TGTGCCAGCAGCTTAAGTGTCAGCTACGGGGATACGCAGTATTTT. Encoded protein: CASSLSVSYGDTQYF.

The chain has TRBV10-3 and TRBJ1-2; 11 bases map to TRBD1. CDR3 length equals 14 residues. Looked up from germline, CDR1 is ENHRY and CDR2 is SYGVKD. V was pared by 7 bases and J by 7 bases, with 8 bases of the junction left unmatched. The CDR3 region has the DNA TGTGCCATCACCGCGGACAGGGGGCAGGGTGGCTACACCTTC. This sequence encodes CAITADRGQGGYTF.

J is TRBJ1-2 and V is TRBV24-1; D gene uncertain. The CDR3 is made up of 14 amino acids. Germline V gene sequence: CDR1 KGHDR, CDR2 SFDVKD. Trimming pared 7 bases from V and 8 bases from J, leaving 19 bases between. Here the CDR3 reads CATRSATIPGGYTF. CDR3 in DNA: TGTGCCACCAGGTCAGCGACAATTCCGGGAGGCTACACCTTC.

The genes are TRBV6-1 and TRBJ2-3; 7 bases fit TRBD2. The J segment lost 2 bases and the V segment lost 2 bases, leaving 7 bases of the junction unmatched. Germline V gives CDR1 MNHNS, CDR2 SASEGT. The CDR3 totals 16 residues. The CDR3 DNA reads TGTGCCAGCAGTGAACCGCTAGCGGTTTCCACAGATACGCAGTATTTT. Encoded protein: CASSEPLAVSTDTQYF.

This clone was counted a single time. This rearrangement joins TRBV6-5 to TRBJ2-7, with 9 bases fitting TRBD2. J gave up 6 bases and V 6 bases, and 6 bases lay outside the gene matches. The CDR3 sequence is 13 residues long. Per the germline V gene, CDR1 is MNHEY and CDR2 is SVGAGI. The CDR3 region is CASSPSGGREQYV. CDR3 nucleotide sequence: TGTGCCAGCAGCCCCAGCGGGGGGCGCGAGCAGTACGTC.

This chain connects TRBV4-1 to TRBJ1-1; D unclear. CDR1 MGHRA and CDR2 YSYEKL come from the germline V gene. The length of the CDR3 is 16 residues. Trimming shortened V by 0 bases and J by 4 bases, and 15 bases separated the two germline ends. CDR3 DNA sequence: TGCGCCAGCAGCCAAGACCCACCCGGGTACGGCACTGAAGCTTTCTTT. Translating gives CASSQDPPGYGTEAFF.

The CDR3 reads CASSSAGTTGFGYTF. The CDR3, as DNA: TGTGCCAGCAGCTCCGCCGGGACTACTGGGTTTGGCTACACCTTC. The V call is TRBV7-2, the J call TRBJ1-2, with D possibly being TRBD1 (5 bases). The CDR3 has 15 amino acids. Between the trimmed V and J ends, which lost 4 bases and 7 bases, there was a span of 19 bases. The V gene's germline CDR1 is SGHTA and CDR2 FQGNSA.

The gene calls are TRBV5-1 and TRBJ1-1; possibly TRBD1 for D (6 bases). This CDR3 region has 14 residues. Trimming removed 1 base at V and 4 bases at J, with 11 bases between. Germline lookup yields CDR1 SGHRS and CDR2 YFSETQ. This CDR3 reads CASSLQGLGTEAFF. The CDR3 bases are TGCGCCAGCAGCTTGCAGGGGCTAGGCACTGAAGCTTTCTTT. The entire variable domain, with the rest obtained from reference TRBV5-1 and TRBJ1-1, is as follows: KAGVTQTPRYLIKTRGQQVTLSCSPISGHRSVSWYQQTPGQGLQFLFEYFSETQRNKGNFPGRFSGRQFSNSRSEMNVSTLELGDSALYLCASSLQGLGTEAFFGQGTRLTVV.

The chain joins TRBV7-9 to TRBJ2-1; 12 bases fit TRBD2. From germline, CDR1 is SEHNR and CDR2 FQNEAQ (reference sequence). The CDR3 spans 14 residues. V trimming: 4 bases; J trimming: 7 bases; junction bases outside the gene matches: 2. The DNA for the CDR3 is TGTGCCAGCAGCTCAGGGACTAGCGGGAATGAGCAGTTCTTC. Protein sequence: CASSSGTSGNEQFF.

The chain carries TRBV10-3 and TRBJ2-7; D possibly corresponds to TRBD1 (6 bases). V lost 4 bases to trimming and J lost 2 bases, with 9 bases between them. This CDR3 has 13 residues. Germline assignment: CDR1 ENHRY and CDR2 SYGVKD. This CDR3 reads CAISVGQTYEQYF. In DNA, the CDR3 is TGTGCCATCAGTGTAGGACAGACCTACGAGCAGTACTTC.

This clone was detected only once. The CDR3 region is CASSLGTGWDHEQYV. The DNA for the CDR3 is TGTGCCAGCAGCTTAGGGACAGGGTGGGACCACGAGCAGTACGTC. The gene calls are TRBV11-2 and TRBJ2-7, with 8 bases fitting TRBD1. The germline V gene has CDR1 SGHAT and CDR2 FQNNGV. Trimming at V came to 1 base and at J to 5 bases, leaving 7 bases not matched to a gene. The CDR3 is made up of 15 amino acids.

The chain combines TRBV9 with TRBJ2-1, with TRBD2 matching over 9 bases. The CDR3 totals 14 residues. Germline CDR1 SGDLS, CDR2 YYNGEE. Losses at the gene ends were 1 base for V and 9 bases for J; bases not matched to a gene: 5. CDR3 in amino acids: CASSVRAGGGEQFF. Here the CDR3 DNA reads TGTGCCAGCAGCGTACGGGCGGGAGGGGGTGAGCAGTTCTTC.

The V call is TRBV19, the J call TRBJ1-1, with unresolved D. Germline CDR1 and CDR2: LNHDA and SQIVND (reference sequence). Trimming left V 3 bases short and J 6 bases short, with 14 bases between. There are 14 residues in the CDR3. DNA for the CDR3: TGTGCCAGTAGTATGTCGGCGGGGTTCGCTGAAGCTTTCTTT. Protein: CASSMSAGFAEAFF.

V gene TRBV28 combines with J gene TRBJ1-3, with D unresolved. Trimming removed 6 bases from V and 4 bases from J, with 13 bases in between. The germline V gene encodes CDR1 MDHEN and CDR2 SYDVKM. The CDR3 sequence is 14 residues long. In nucleotides, the CDR3 is TGTGCCAGCAGACGGGGAGGTGAAGGAAACACCATATATTTT. Amino acids: CASRRGGEGNTIYF. Together with reference TRBV28 and TRBJ1-3, the CDR3 gives the full variable domain: DVKVTQSSRYLVKRTGEKVFLECVQDMDHENMFWYRQDPGLGLRLIYFSYDVKMKEKGDIPEGYSVSREKKERFSLILESASTNQTSMYLCASRRGGEGNTIYFGEGSWLTVV.